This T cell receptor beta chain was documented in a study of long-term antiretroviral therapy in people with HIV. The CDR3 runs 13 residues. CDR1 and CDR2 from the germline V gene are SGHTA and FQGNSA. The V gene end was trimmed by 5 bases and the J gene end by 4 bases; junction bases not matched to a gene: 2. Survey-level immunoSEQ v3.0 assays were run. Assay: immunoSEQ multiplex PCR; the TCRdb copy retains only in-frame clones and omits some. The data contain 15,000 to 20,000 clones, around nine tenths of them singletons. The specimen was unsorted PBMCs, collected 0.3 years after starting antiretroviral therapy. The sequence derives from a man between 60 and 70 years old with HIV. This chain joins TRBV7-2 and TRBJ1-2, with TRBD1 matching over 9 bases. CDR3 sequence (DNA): TGTGCCAGCAGCGCGGGACAGGGCTATGGCTACACCTTC. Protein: CASSAGQGYGYTF. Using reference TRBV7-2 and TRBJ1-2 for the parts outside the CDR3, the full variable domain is GAGVSQSPSNKVTEKGKDVELRCDPISGHTALYWYRQSLGQGLEFLIYFQGNSAPDKSGLPSDRFSAERTGGSVSTLTIQRTQQEDSAVYLCASSAGQGYGYTFGSGTRLTVV.